This T cell receptor (beta chain) was captured by sequencing in a study of cytomegalovirus exposure and HLA in healthy donors. Vbeta (60) and Jbeta (13) primers were used in the PCR. Measured with immunoSEQ multiplex PCR; TCRdb has only the in-frame clones, and not every one. The listing records 70,000 or so clones. This CDR3 has 15 residues. V gave up 2 bases and J gave up 7 bases, with 17 bases separating them. Germline lookup yields CDR1 MNHNY and CDR2 SVGAGI (reference sequence). The sequence was obtained from a female donor in good health and CMV-seropositive. The specimen sequenced was PBMCs. The chain has TRBV6-6 and TRBJ1-1, with a tentative D call TRBD1 (6 bases). The CDR3 nucleotides are TGTGCCAGCAGTTACCCGCGGGGGGCGATCTATGAAGCTTTCTTT. Residues: CASSYPRGAIYEAFF.